Below, 21 T cell receptor beta chains from the same sample are listed, as sequenced in a study of T cell responses to AZD1222 COVID-19 vaccine. The data were produced by immunoSEQ multiplex PCR, yet TCRdb's version contains in-frame clones alone and is incomplete. In the table there are 100,000 to 150,000 clones, approximately 94% of which are singletons. Sequenced material: peripheral blood, taken on day 0 of AZD1222 vaccination. Receptor source: an adult in good health.

The gene calls are TRBV28 and TRBJ2-6; 10 bases are shared with TRBD1. Germline V gene sequence: CDR1 MDHEN, CDR2 SYDVKM. This CDR3 has 18 amino acids. The ends lost 2 bases at V and 0 bases at J; junction bases unmatched: 4. The CDR3 region has the DNA TGTGCCAGCAGTTTAGGGACAGGGGTTACCTCTGGGGCCAACGTCCTGACTTTC. It codes for CASSLGTGVTSGANVLTF.

This sequence joins TRBV29-1 and TRBJ1-1, with D hard to call. Trimming stripped 7 bases from V and 1 base from J, with 7 bases between. Germline-derived CDR1 and CDR2 are SQVTM and ANQGSEA. There are 11 residues in the CDR3. The chain's CDR3 is CSADKNTEAFF. In DNA, the CDR3 is TGCAGCGCCGACAAGAACACTGAAGCTTTCTTT.

CDR3 amino acids: CASSPRGRTETQYF. The DNA for the CDR3 is TGTGCCAGCAGCCCCCGGGGCCGCACAGAGACCCAGTACTTC. The V and J genes are TRBV7-9 and TRBJ2-5; the D call may be TRBD1 or TRBD2 (5 bases each). Trimming cost V 5 bases and J 4 bases, with 14 bases left between them. Germline CDR1 and CDR2: SEHNR and FQNEAQ (reference sequence). The CDR3 runs 14 residues.

The count of this clone is one. At one end, the junction sequence differs from germline, possibly due to a read error. The chain is built from TRBV5-8 and TRBJ1-1; D perhaps matches TRBD1 (5 bases). The germline V gene has CDR1 SGHTS and CDR2 YDEGEE. The CDR3 totals 14 residues. DNA for the CDR3: TGTACCAGCAGCGCCAGGGTCCTGAACACTGAAGCTTTCTTT. It is translated as CTSSARVLNTEAFF.

The rearrangement joins TRBV6-6 to TRBJ1-2; maybe TRBD1 (5 bases). CDR1 and CDR2 from the germline V gene are MNHNY and SVGAGI (reference sequence). The CDR3 sequence is 12 residues long. Trimming shortened V by 8 bases and J by 6 bases, and 13 bases separated the two germline ends. The CDR3 sequence: CASGLTAHGYTF. CDR3 DNA sequence: TGTGCCAGCGGATTGACAGCCCATGGCTACACCTTC.

This chain links TRBV29-1 with TRBJ2-3; 14 bases map to TRBD2. Germline V gives CDR1 SQVTM, CDR2 ANQGSEA. V was clipped by 7 bases and J by 0 bases; unmatched bases: 6. This CDR3 is built from 16 residues. CDR3 sequence reads: CSASGTSGSSTDTQYF. Written as DNA, the CDR3 is TGCAGCGCCTCCGGGACTAGCGGGAGTAGCACAGATACGCAGTATTTT.

The rearrangement links TRBV28 to TRBJ1-2, with TRBD1 matching 7 bases. The V gene end was trimmed by 8 bases and the J gene end by 9 bases; junction bases not matched to a gene: 12. Germline values: CDR1 MDHEN, CDR2 SYDVKM. This CDR3 is built from 13 residues. Written as DNA, the CDR3 is TGTGCCAGCGGTCTGACAGGGTCACAGAGCTACACCTTC. Translation: CASGLTGSQSYTF.

V usage is TRBV27 and J usage is TRBJ1-1; 9 positions agree with TRBD1. CDR1 MNHEY and CDR2 SMNVEV come from the germline V gene (reference sequence). This CDR3 is 17 amino acids long. Trimming cost V 4 bases and J 0 bases; bases outside gene matches: 9. The CDR3 is CASSSVQGQGVNTEAFF. CDR3 sequence (DNA): TGTGCCAGCAGTTCTGTGCAGGGACAGGGAGTGAACACTGAAGCTTTCTTT.

The rearrangement uses TRBV18 and TRBJ1-3; 8 nucleotides agree with TRBD1. CDR1 and CDR2 (germline): KGHSH, LQKENI. After removal of 0 bases from V and 4 bases from J, the junction contained 8 bases not matched to a gene. There are 17 residues in the CDR3. CDR3 residues: CASSPPVAGGFGNTIYF. CDR3 DNA: TGTGCCAGCTCACCACCGGTAGCAGGGGGCTTCGGAAACACCATATATTTT.

The chain uses TRBV19 and TRBJ1-1; D not resolved. V was cut by 5 bases and J by 4 bases, with 5 bases left in between. This CDR3 spans 11 amino acids. The germline CDR1 and CDR2 sequences are LNHDA and SQIVND (reference sequence). The CDR3 DNA is TGTGCCAGTAGTCTAGGCACTGAAGCTTTCTTT. This sequence encodes CASSLGTEAFF.

The rearrangement uses TRBV7-2 and TRBJ1-3, with 7 nucleotides matching TRBD1. CDR1 and CDR2 (germline): SGHTA, FQGNSA. V gave up 5 bases and J gave up 0 bases; unmatched junction bases: 7. This CDR3 has 16 residues. The CDR3 DNA reads TGTGCCAGCAGCCAAAGCGGACAGGCCTCTGGAAACACCATATATTTT. Translated, it gives CASSQSGQASGNTIYF.

The chain combines TRBV24-1 with TRBJ2-2; 9 bases line up with TRBD2. The junction had 5 bases not matched to a gene; V was cut back by 0 bases and J by 4 bases. Germline V gene data show CDR1 as KGHDR and CDR2 as SFDVKD. CDR3 size: 17 residues. CDR3 amino acids: CATSDLGLAGPTGELFF. CDR3 nucleotides: TGTGCCACCAGTGATTTGGGGCTAGCGGGACCCACCGGGGAGCTGTTTTTT.

The gene calls are TRBV27 and TRBJ2-7, with 8 bases matching TRBD2. The germline CDR1 and CDR2 sequences are MNHEY and SMNVEV (reference sequence). The CDR3 is 15 amino acids. Trimming took 2 bases from V and 1 from J; bases not matched to a gene: 4. In DNA form, the CDR3 reads TGTGCCAGCAGTTTACAGGGCGGGAGGTCCTACGAGCAGTACTTC. This translates into CASSLQGGRSYEQYF.

The chain recombines TRBV6-5 with TRBJ2-5; D gene unclear. The germline V gene encodes CDR1 MNHEY and CDR2 SVGAGI. Trimming shortened V by 0 bases and J by 5 bases, and 10 bases separated the two germline ends. This CDR3 contains 14 residues. The CDR3 coding sequence is TGTGCCAGCAGTTACTCGAAAACTTGGGAGACCCAGTACTTC. Translation gives CASSYSKTWETQYF.

This clone showed up just once. The chain is built from TRBV27 and TRBJ1-1, with a possible D match to TRBD1 (6 bases). Germline lookup yields CDR1 MNHEY and CDR2 SMNVEV (reference sequence). The CDR3 has 14 amino acids. V was pared by 6 bases and J by 1 base, with 12 bases between. The CDR3 sequence is CASRQGLWNTEAFF. Here the CDR3 DNA reads TGTGCCAGCAGACAGGGACTCTGGAACACTGAAGCTTTCTTT.

The rearrangement joins TRBV6-5 to TRBJ1-2; TRBD1 matches 7 bases. Trimming took 0 bases from V and 8 from J; bases not matched to a gene: 9. The germline V gene encodes CDR1 MNHEY and CDR2 SVGAGI. The CDR3 runs to 15 residues. In nucleotides, the CDR3 is TGTGCCAGCAGTTACTCGAACAGGGGAAGGGGGGGCTACACCTTC. Encoded protein: CASSYSNRGRGGYTF.

This clone occurred once. V gene TRBV19 combines with J gene TRBJ2-2; a weak D match, TRBD1 (5 bases). The V gene's germline CDR1 is LNHDA and CDR2 SQIVND (reference sequence). The CDR3 has 14 residues. The V end lost 2 bases, the J end lost 5 bases, and 9 bases lay between the germline ends. DNA for the CDR3: TGTGCCAGTAGTATAAGGGGTGGAACCGGGGAGCTGTTTTTT. Protein product: CASSIRGGTGELFF.

The chain combines TRBV4-1 with TRBJ1-1, with D maybe TRBD1 (5 bases). The length of the CDR3 is 15 residues. The germline V gene encodes CDR1 MGHRA and CDR2 YSYEKL. V lost 2 bases and J 0 bases, leaving 10 bases between the germline ends. The CDR3 nucleotides are TGCGCCAGCAGCCAAACCGGGACTCTGAACACTGAAGCTTTCTTT. Protein product: CASSQTGTLNTEAFF.

This clone has a single count. The V call is TRBV6-5, the J call TRBJ2-1, with 14 positions matching TRBD2. The germline V gene has CDR1 MNHEY and CDR2 SVGAGI. The CDR3 length is 15 residues. V gave up 4 bases and J gave up 7 bases; unmatched junction bases: 3. The DNA for the CDR3 is TGTGCCAGCAGTTGGGGACTAGCGGGAGTTAATGAGCAGTTCTTC. Encoded protein: CASSWGLAGVNEQFF.

This chain links TRBV28 with TRBJ1-1; D is possibly TRBD1 (6 bases). Per the germline V gene, CDR1 is MDHEN and CDR2 is SYDVKM. Trimming shortened V by 8 bases and J by 4 bases, and 14 bases separated the two germline ends. The CDR3 consists of 13 residues. The CDR3 spells CASGPGASTEAFF. The CDR3 nucleotides are TGTGCCAGCGGGCCGGGGGCTAGCACTGAAGCTTTCTTT.

This chain joins TRBV11-3 and TRBJ2-7, with 10 bases identical to TRBD2. This CDR3 contains 15 residues. V trimming: 5 bases; J trimming: 0 bases; junction bases outside the gene matches: 4. From germline, CDR1 is SGHNT and CDR2 YENEEA. The CDR3 reads CASSLSGRASYEQYF. The CDR3 DNA sequence: TGTGCCAGCAGCCTAAGCGGGAGGGCCTCCTACGAGCAGTACTTC.